This T cell receptor (beta chain) was captured by sequencing in a study of blood T cell repertoires in COVID-19. Study in general: Sites across the United States, Italy and Spain contributed samples from acute and convalescent COVID-19.

The authors' processing: Amplification of reference gene primers provided the estimated nucleated cell counts. The repertoire was sequenced with immunoSEQ multiplex PCR; TCRdb's copy has only in-frame clones and lacks some. The D gene and trimming were derived from the DNA, and the V and J assignments and clone size from that table. The table has about 310,000 clones, approximately 86% seen once. The germline gives CDR1 KGHDR, CDR2 SFDVKD. This CDR3 contains 15 residues. Trimming cost V 9 bases and J 5 bases; bases outside gene matches: 8. J is TRBJ2-5 and V is TRBV24-1; 13 positions match TRBD2. The specimen sequenced was peripheral blood. The origin of this receptor is a man between 65 and 85 years old with acute or convalescent COVID-19. The chain's CDR3 is CATGTSGDQEETQYF. In DNA form, the CDR3 reads TGTGCCACCGGGACTAGCGGGGACCAGGAGGAGACCCAGTACTTC.